This entry lists 9 T cell receptor beta chains sequenced from one sample in a study of T-cell reconstitution after alpha-beta-depleted transplantation in children. The TCRbeta library was prepared with unique molecular identifiers. MiXCR, applied by TCRdb to the PCR reads, yields one record per CDR3 protein. Of approximately 490,000 distinct CDR3 sequences listed, roughly a tenth are singletons. This material consisted of PBMCs, taken before TCRalphabeta/CD19-depleted stem cell transplant. The origin of the receptors is a child under 10 years old with inherited bone marrow failure, due to receive a stem cell transplant.

Worth noting for this clonotype: A much larger clone differs by one base, so this may be a read error. This sequence joins TRBV6-2 or TRBV6-3 and TRBJ2-1; weak D call: TRBD2 (6 bases). The V end lost 2 bases, the J end lost 5 bases, and 22 bases lay between the germline ends. This CDR3 contains 18 residues. CDR1 and CDR2 (germline): MNHEY, SVGEGT. DNA of the CDR3: TGTGCCAGCAGTTACGTTCCGTTAGGGACTGAGGCAGACAATGAGCAGTTCTTC. Encoded protein: CASSYVPLGTEADNEQFF.

This clonotype has at least ten counts. The chain joins TRBV4-3 to TRBJ1-1, with a tentative D call TRBD1 (5 bases). CDR1 is LGHNA, CDR2 YSLEER, per germline. Trimming removed 1 base from V and 0 bases from J, with 12 bases in between. The CDR3 is 16 amino acids. The CDR3 DNA is TGCGCCAGCAGCCAAGGCCCTGGGGGACTGAACACTGAAGCTTTCTTT. It translates to CASSQGPGGLNTEAFF.

At least ten counts were recorded for this clonotype. CDR3 residues: CASSQAPGGYNEQFF. DNA of the CDR3: TGTGCCAGCAGCCAAGCGCCTGGGGGCTACAATGAGCAGTTCTTC. V gene TRBV4-2 combines with J gene TRBJ2-1; D is tentatively TRBD1 or TRBD2 (5 bases each). Germline lookup yields CDR1 LGHNA and CDR2 YNFKEQ. This CDR3 comprises 15 residues. V was shortened by 1 base and J by 3 bases, with 10 bases between the two germline ends.

The CDR3 spells CASSSGRDIYGYTF. CDR3 DNA: TGTGCCAGCAGCTCCGGCCGGGACATCTATGGCTACACCTTC. V is TRBV7-6 and J is TRBJ1-2, with D perhaps matching TRBD1 (6 bases). V gave up 4 bases and J gave up 4 bases, with 13 bases separating them. The CDR3 is made up of 14 amino acids. Germline loops: CDR1 SGHVS, CDR2 FNYEAQ.

Note on this clonotype: This likely reflects a read error, since a far larger clone is one base away. This chain uses TRBV4-3 with TRBJ2-5, with D perhaps being TRBD1 or TRBD2 (5 bases each). Germline V gene data show CDR1 as LGHNA and CDR2 as YSLEER. The CDR3 is 14 amino acids. This CDR3 is CASSRTGTQGTQYF. The CDR3 DNA reads as TGCGCCAGCAGCAGAACCGGGACCCAAGGGACCCAGTACTTC.

Comment on this clonotype: Since a much larger clone is just one base distant, this may be a read error. The chain links TRBV7-8 to TRBJ2-3, with 15 nucleotides matching TRBD2. From germline, CDR1 is SGHVS and CDR2 FQNEAQ. The CDR3 totals 16 residues. The V and J ends lost 6 bases and 6 bases, in that order; junction bases with no gene match: 7. The CDR3 DNA reads as TGTGCCAGCAGACCACTGGGACTAGCGGGAGGTGATACGCAGTATTTT. Protein product: CASRPLGLAGGDTQYF.

As DNA, the CDR3 is TGTGCCAGCAGCTCCGAATGGACTAGCGGGATAAGGGGTGAGCAGTTCTTC. Its translation: CASSSEWTSGIRGEQFF. The chain couples TRBV5-5 to TRBJ2-1; 12 nucleotides align to TRBD2. V lost 3 bases, J lost 9 bases, and 13 bases stayed unmatched. The CDR3 runs to 17 residues. Germline CDR1 and CDR2: SGHKS and YYEKEE (reference sequence).

In its sample, this clonotype was seen many times. V is TRBV29-1 and J is TRBJ2-1; 7 positions match TRBD2. This CDR3 comprises 14 residues. Germline assignment: CDR1 SQVTM and CDR2 ANQGSEA. The V gene end was trimmed by 0 bases and the J gene end by 5 bases; junction bases not matched to a gene: 4. The CDR3: CSVEDTGGNNEQFF. The CDR3 bases are TGCAGCGTTGAAGATACGGGGGGAAACAATGAGCAGTTCTTC.

As regards this clonotype: This may stem from a read error, because a much larger clone lies one nucleotide away. The chain links TRBV12-3 or TRBV12-4 to TRBJ2-7, with D possibly being TRBD1 (6 bases). The CDR3 consists of 15 residues. This chain's CDR3 is CPSSLLPDSAAEQYF. As DNA, the CDR3 is TGTCCCAGCAGTTTACTACCGGACAGTGCCGCCGAGCAGTACTTC.